A selection of T cell receptor beta chains follows, all from one sample in a study of tumor-infiltrating lymphocytes in oesophageal squamous cell carcinoma. MiXCR, run by TCRdb on the PCR reads, gives a single entry per CDR3 protein. The table records 18,000 or so distinct CDR3 sequences, around 40% of them present only once. Material: normal esophageal tissue next to the tumor. Source of these receptors: a female donor with esophageal squamous cell carcinoma. Each CDR3 is given with its conserved first and last residue. D genes are given only for firm matches. The listing skips clone size in some rows; elsewhere it reads once, few, many or a size class.

v_call	j_call	d_call	clone_size	cdr3_aa	cdr3_nt
TRBV5-6	TRBJ1-2	TRBD1	many	CASSRRQGALNGYTF	TGTGCCAGCAGCCGAAGACAGGGGGCGCTTAATGGCTACACCTTC
TRBV27	TRBJ2-7	.	few	CASSFPTGRDYEQYF	TGTGCCAGCAGTTTTCCTACCGGGAGAGACTACGAGCAGTACTTC
TRBV19	TRBJ2-3	TRBD1	few	CASSIGQGASTDTQYF	TGTGCCAGTAGTATAGGCCAGGGGGCAAGCACAGATACGCAGTATTTT
TRBV12-3/TRBV12-4	TRBJ2-3	TRBD2	medium-sized	CASRPVRGADTQYF	TGTGCCAGCAGGCCCGTCCGGGGGGCAGATACGCAGTATTTT
TRBV19	TRBJ2-1	TRBD2	many	CASTNLLSGSSYNEQFF	TGTGCCAGTACCAACCTACTAAGCGGGAGCTCCTACAATGAGCAGTTCTTC
TRBV10-2	TRBJ2-7	.	.	CASSTGTSGGYEQYF	TGCGCCAGCAGTACCGGGACCTCCGGGGGTTACGAGCAGTACTTC
TRBV27	TRBJ2-7	.	many	CASKTGDSYEQYF	TGTGCCAGCAAAACGGGGGACTCCTACGAGCAGTACTTC
TRBV6-1	TRBJ2-7	.	.	CASSEPNTAYEQYF	TGTGCCAGCAGTGAACCGAACACGGCCTACGAGCAGTACTTC
TRBV7-9	TRBJ2-5	TRBD1	once	CASSSRDRGTQETQYF	TGTGCCAGCAGCTCCCGGGACAGGGGAACCCAAGAGACCCAGTACTTC
TRBV18	TRBJ2-5	.	medium-sized	CASSPQETQYF	TGTGCCAGCTCACCCCAAGAGACCCAGTACTTC
TRBV6-5	TRBJ2-6	TRBD2	.	CASSEGTTSSGANVLTF	TGTGCCAGCAGTGAAGGGACTACCAGCTCTGGGGCCAACGTCCTGACTTTC
TRBV7-2	TRBJ1-2	.	.	CASSLDRMDYGYTF	TGTGCCAGCAGCTTAGACAGGATGGACTATGGCTACACCTTC
TRBV7-2	TRBJ2-3	TRBD1	few	CASSKNRGRGDTQYF	TGTGCCAGCAGCAAAAACAGGGGCCGTGGAGATACGCAGTATTTT
TRBV7-6	TRBJ1-1	.	.	CASSQVGGAEAFF	TGTGCCAGCAGCCAAGTAGGGGGGGCTGAAGCTTTCTTT
TRBV11-2	TRBJ2-7	.	.	CASSFGPLDEQYF	TGTGCCAGCAGCTTCGGACCACTAGACGAGCAGTACTTC
TRBV7-3	TRBJ1-1	.	many	CASSLNWNTEAFF	TGTGCCAGCAGCTTAAATTGGAACACTGAAGCTTTCTTT
TRBV7-9	TRBJ2-5	TRBD1	.	CASSEGQGDQAQYF	TGTGCTAGCAGCGAGGGACAGGGGGACCAGGCCCAGTACTTC
TRBV7-8	TRBJ2-3	TRBD1	.	CASSHRTGADTQYF	TGTGCCAGCAGCCACCGGACAGGGGCAGATACGCAGTATTTT
TRBV7-7	TRBJ2-5	.	many	CASSPGLNNEQYF	TGTGCTAGCAGCCCGGGACTTAACAATGAGCAGTACTTC
TRBV10-3	TRBJ2-5	.	.	CAINLQGLIIHPSTF	TGTGCCATCAACTTGCAGGGGCTTATAATTCACCCCTCCACTTTC
TRBV30	TRBJ2-2	.	.	CAWNGDGVVPGELFF	TGTGCCTGGAATGGAGACGGGGTAGTCCCCGGGGAGCTGTTTTTT
TRBV6-5	TRBJ1-2	TRBD1	few	CASSYPRDRHRGYTF	TGTGCCAGCAGTTACCCGAGGGACAGGCACCGTGGCTACACCTTC
TRBV6-1	TRBJ2-7	.	.	CATSLSTATYEQYF	TGTGCCACCAGCCTATCGACAGCAACCTACGAGCAGTACTTC
TRBV9	TRBJ2-5	TRBD2	many	CASSVGGLAGVETQYF	TGTGCCAGCAGCGTAGGGGGACTAGCGGGGGTAGAGACCCAGTACTTC
TRBV6-2/TRBV6-3	TRBJ2-1	TRBD2	few	CASKVTSGSFYNEQFF	TGTGCCAGCAAAGTAACGAGCGGGAGTTTTTACAATGAGCAGTTCTTC
TRBV6-2/TRBV6-3	TRBJ1-3	.	many	CASSYRAPGNTIYF	TGTGCCAGCAGTTATCGGGCCCCCGGAAACACCATATATTTT
TRBV27	TRBJ2-7	.	.	CASRPTPGDANNYEQYF	TGTGCCAGCAGACCCACCCCCGGGGACGCGAACAACTACGAGCAGTACTTC
TRBV7-2	TRBJ2-1	.	.	CASSSGQHNEQFF	TGTGCCAGCAGCTCCGGACAGCACAATGAGCAGTTCTTC
TRBV7-6	TRBJ2-5	.	.	CASSRDTQETQYF	TGTGCTAGCAGCCGAGACACCCAAGAGACCCAGTACTTC
TRBV20-1	TRBJ2-3	TRBD2	.	CSARAHGVVAGRISTDTQYF	TGCAGTGCTAGGGCCCATGGTGTGGTAGCGGGAAGGATTAGCACAGATACGCAGTATTTT
TRBV10-3	TRBJ1-2	TRBD1	few	CAISEKAGGDYGYTF	TGTGCCATCAGTGAGAAGGCAGGGGGGGACTATGGCTACACCTTC
TRBV28	TRBJ2-7	TRBD1	.	CASSPRGQWASYEQYF	TGTGCCAGCAGTCCCCGGGGACAGTGGGCCTCCTACGAGCAGTACTTC
TRBV7-2	TRBJ1-2	TRBD1	.	CASSSDRGPYGYTF	TGTGCCAGCAGCTCCGACAGGGGACCCTACGGCTACACCTTC
TRBV5-1	TRBJ2-3	TRBD2	many	CASSLGGRADTQYF	TGCGCCAGCAGCTTGGGCGGGAGGGCAGATACGCAGTATTTT
TRBV28	TRBJ1-2	TRBD1	once	CASGGTAPYGYTF	TGTGCCAGCGGAGGGACAGCTCCATATGGCTACACCTTC
TRBV7-3	TRBJ2-7	.	.	CASSLDLWDSEQYF	TGTGCCAGCAGCTTAGATTTATGGGACTCTGAGCAGTACTTC
TRBV7-2	TRBJ2-7	TRBD2	.	CASSPGGIEQYF	TGTGCCAGCAGCCCCGGGGGGATCGAGCAGTACTTC
TRBV27	TRBJ1-2	.	.	CASNPTPEDYGYTF	TGTGCCAGCAATCCAACACCGGAGGACTATGGCTACACCTTC
TRBV11-2	TRBJ2-1	TRBD2	.	CASSLGPSGGAYEQFF	TGTGCCAGCAGCTTAGGCCCCAGCGGGGGGGCCTATGAGCAGTTCTTC